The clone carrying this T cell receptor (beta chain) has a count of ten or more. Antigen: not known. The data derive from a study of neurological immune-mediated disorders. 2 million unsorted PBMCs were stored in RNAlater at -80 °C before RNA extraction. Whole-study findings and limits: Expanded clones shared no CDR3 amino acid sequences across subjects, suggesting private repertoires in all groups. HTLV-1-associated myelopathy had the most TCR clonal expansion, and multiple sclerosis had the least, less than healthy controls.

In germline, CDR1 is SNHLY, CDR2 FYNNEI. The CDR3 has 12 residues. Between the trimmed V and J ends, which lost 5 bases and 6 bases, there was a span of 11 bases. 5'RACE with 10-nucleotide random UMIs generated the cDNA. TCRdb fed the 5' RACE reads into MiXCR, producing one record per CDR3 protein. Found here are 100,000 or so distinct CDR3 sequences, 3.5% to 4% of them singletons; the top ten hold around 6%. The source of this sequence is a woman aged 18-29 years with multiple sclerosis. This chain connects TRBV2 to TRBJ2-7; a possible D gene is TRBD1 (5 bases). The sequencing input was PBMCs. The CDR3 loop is CASSLRVLEQYF. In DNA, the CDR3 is TGTGCCAGCAGTCTCAGGGTCCTCGAGCAGTACTTC.